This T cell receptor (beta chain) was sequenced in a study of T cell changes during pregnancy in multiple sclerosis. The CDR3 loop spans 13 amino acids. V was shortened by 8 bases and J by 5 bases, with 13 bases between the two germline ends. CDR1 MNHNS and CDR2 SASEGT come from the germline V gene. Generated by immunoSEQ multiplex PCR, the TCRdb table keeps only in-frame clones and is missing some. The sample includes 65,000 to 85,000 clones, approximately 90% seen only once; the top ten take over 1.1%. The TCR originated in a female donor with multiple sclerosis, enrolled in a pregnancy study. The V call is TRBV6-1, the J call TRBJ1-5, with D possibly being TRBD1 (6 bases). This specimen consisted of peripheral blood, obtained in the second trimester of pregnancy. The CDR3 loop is CASVSQGHQPQHF. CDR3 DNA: TGTGCCAGCGTGTCACAGGGTCATCAGCCCCAGCATTTT.